These 24 T cell receptor beta chains originate from one sample sequenced in a study of OX40 agonist ivuxolimab in advanced cancers. Some clones are missing from TCRdb's copy, which holds only in-frame ones; the method was immunoSEQ multiplex PCR. The table lists tens of thousands of clones, approximately 90% of them singletons. Material: CD4+ or CD8+ T cells sorted from blood, obtained in a trial of the OX40 agonist ivuxolimab. These receptor sequences come from an adult with an advanced solid tumor such as melanoma, head and neck, liver or kidney cancer.

The gene calls are TRBV9 and TRBJ2-1; 7 bases match TRBD1. Germline values: CDR1 SGDLS, CDR2 YYNGEE. J was trimmed by 9 bases and V by 3 bases; bases with no gene match: 6. CDR3 length equals 13 residues. CDR3 amino acids: CASSADRVREQFF. DNA for the CDR3: TGTGCCAGCAGCGCCGACAGGGTCCGTGAGCAGTTCTTC.

The gene calls are TRBV27 and TRBJ2-1, with 13 bases that match TRBD2. The CDR3 is 14 residues long. After removal of 8 bases from V and 8 bases from J, the junction contained 6 bases not matched to a gene. CDR1 is MNHEY and CDR2 is SMNVEV in the germline V gene (reference sequence). The CDR3 loop reads CASGTSGRAHEQFF. The CDR3 coding sequence is TGTGCCAGCGGTACTAGCGGGAGGGCCCATGAGCAGTTCTTC.

The gene calls are TRBV7-2 and TRBJ1-3; D perhaps matches TRBD1 (5 bases). The CDR3 spans 17 residues. Per the germline V gene, CDR1 is SGHTA and CDR2 is FQGNSA. Trimming shortened V by 4 bases and J by 3 bases, and 19 bases separated the two germline ends. CDR3: CASSSPEGPGYGNTIYF. In DNA form, the CDR3 reads TGTGCCAGCAGCTCGCCCGAGGGGCCGGGATATGGAAACACCATATATTTT. Based on the CDR3 plus reference TRBV7-2 and TRBJ1-3, the full variable domain is GAGVSQSPSNKVTEKGKDVELRCDPISGHTALYWYRQSLGQGLEFLIYFQGNSAPDKSGLPSDRFSAERTGGSVSTLTIQRTQQEDSAVYLCASSSPEGPGYGNTIYFGEGSWLTVV.

This chain connects TRBV7-9 to TRBJ2-1; TRBD2 matches at 12 bases. The CDR3 length is 14 residues. Germline CDR1 is SEHNR and CDR2 is FQNEAQ (reference sequence). J gave up 8 bases and V 6 bases, and 5 bases lay outside the gene matches. The CDR3 bases are TGTGCCAGCAGTCCTAGCGGGAGGGCCGATGAGCAGTTCTTC. Its protein is CASSPSGRADEQFF.

This clone was picked up one time. This rearrangement joins TRBV6-1 to TRBJ1-1, with D possibly being TRBD1 (5 bases). V was shortened by 8 bases and J by 4 bases, with 11 bases between the two germline ends. This CDR3 is built from 12 residues. Looked up from germline, CDR1 is MNHNS and CDR2 is SASEGT. In DNA, the CDR3 is TGTGCCAGCCCGGGTCAGGGCACTGAAGCTTTCTTT. It is translated as CASPGQGTEAFF.

This chain joins TRBV7-9 and TRBJ2-7; D assignment may be TRBD1 or TRBD2 (6 bases each). The DNA matches TRBJ2-1 better at its end, which makes the J call doubtful. The germline V gene has CDR1 SEHNR and CDR2 FQNEAQ (reference sequence). The CDR3 sequence is 13 residues long. The CDR3: CASSLGGTAEQFF. The CDR3, as DNA: TGTGCCAGCAGCCTAGGGGGGACGGCTGAGCAGTTCTTC.

This chain links TRBV7-6 with TRBJ2-2; 8 bases are shared with TRBD2. V lost 5 bases and J lost 4; bases outside the gene matches: 9. CDR1 is SGHVS and CDR2 is FNYEAQ in the germline V gene. CDR3 length: 16 amino acids. This CDR3 reads CASSPLAGGPTGELFF. The DNA for the CDR3 is TGTGCCAGCAGCCCCCTCGCGGGAGGCCCCACCGGGGAGCTGTTTTTT.

Judged by abundance, this clone is medium-sized. The genes are TRBV7-8 and TRBJ2-7; unclear D gene. CDR3 length equals 13 residues. Trimming cost V 4 bases and J 1 base, with 8 bases left between them. In germline, CDR1 is SGHVS, CDR2 FQNEAQ. This chain's CDR3 is CASSSDGSYEQYV. CDR3 DNA: TGTGCCAGCAGCTCGGACGGGTCCTACGAGCAGTACGTC.

V gene TRBV19 combines with J gene TRBJ2-2; 11 positions match TRBD2. This CDR3 has 16 residues. Trimming at V came to 7 bases and at J to 7 bases, leaving 11 bases not matched to a gene. Germline CDR1 reads LNHDA; CDR2 reads SQIVND (reference sequence). The CDR3, as DNA: TGTGCCAGTAATATGAGAGGGACTAGCGGAGACGGGGAGCTGTTTTTT. Protein: CASNMRGTSGDGELFF.

The V call is TRBV9, the J call TRBJ2-3; D is undetermined. V dropped 0 bases and J dropped 3 bases, with 11 bases sitting between them. This CDR3 has 15 amino acids. Germline V lookup: CDR1 SGDLS, CDR2 YYNGEE. As DNA, the CDR3 is TGTGCCAGCAGCGTAGCTACAGTTACTACAGATACGCAGTATTTT. Residues: CASSVATVTTDTQYF.

The chain links TRBV27 to TRBJ2-7; 11 bases match TRBD1. The CDR3 has 14 residues. The ends lost 6 bases at V and 6 bases at J; junction bases unmatched: 7. Germline V lookup: CDR1 MNHEY, CDR2 SMNVEV (reference sequence). Here the CDR3 reads CASSPRTGGFEQYV. CDR3 in DNA: TGTGCCAGCAGCCCACGGACAGGGGGCTTCGAGCAGTACGTC.

This chain links TRBV7-3 with TRBJ2-3; 11 nucleotides line up with TRBD1. Germline CDR1 SGHTA, CDR2 FQGTGA. V gave up 2 bases and J gave up 0 bases; unmatched junction bases: 1. CDR3 size: 16 residues. The CDR3 DNA sequence: TGTGCCAGCAGCTTAGGGACAGGGGGAAGCACAGATACGCAGTATTTT. Translated, it gives CASSLGTGGSTDTQYF.

The chain joins TRBV27 to TRBJ1-1; D uncertain. The CDR3 length is 14 residues. Germline V gene data show CDR1 as MNHEY and CDR2 as SMNVEV (reference sequence). The V and J ends lost 7 bases and 1 base respectively, with 13 bases between them. The CDR3 spells CASTSIGGNTEAFF. The CDR3, as DNA: TGTGCCAGCACCTCAATTGGCGGGAACACTGAAGCTTTCTTT.

The J gene is TRBJ2-4, the V gene TRBV6-5; either TRBD1 or TRBD2 may supply D (5 bases each). Deletions cut 4 bases from V and 9 bases from J, with 13 bases between. This CDR3 region has 13 residues. CDR1 is MNHEY and CDR2 is SVGAGI in the germline V gene. In DNA form, the CDR3 reads TGTGCCAGCAGTTCGGGACCAAGGGGCATTCAGTACTTC. Protein product: CASSSGPRGIQYF.

The table lists this clone with a count of one. The V call is TRBV19, the J call TRBJ1-5; D remains ambiguous. V lost 3 bases to trimming and J lost 7 bases, with 16 bases between them. CDR3 length: 15 residues. Germline CDR1 LNHDA, CDR2 SQIVND (reference sequence). The chain's CDR3 is CASSMEDDVGQPQHF. CDR3 coding DNA: TGTGCCAGTAGTATGGAGGATGACGTCGGGCAGCCCCAGCATTTT.

The chain couples TRBV11-2 to TRBJ2-7; 7 bases fit TRBD2. CDR3 size: 15 residues. Germline V gene sequence: CDR1 SGHAT, CDR2 FQNNGV. The V gene end was trimmed by 3 bases and the J gene end by 4 bases; junction bases not matched to a gene: 9. CDR3 protein: CASSFGASGTYEQYV. CDR3 nucleotide sequence: TGTGCCAGCAGCTTTGGCGCTAGCGGCACATACGAGCAGTACGTC.

This clone was seen only once. CDR3 DNA: TGTGCCAGCAGCCCGAGGAGGGTGGATGCTGAAGCTTTCTTT. Its protein product is CASSPRRVDAEAFF. The chain employs TRBV7-8 and TRBJ1-1, with no clear D. V lost 5 bases, J lost 6 bases, and 16 bases lay in between. Germline CDR1 and CDR2: SGHVS and FQNEAQ. The CDR3 loop spans 14 amino acids.

This clone came up once. The chain employs TRBV7-6 and TRBJ2-1; a weak D match, TRBD1 (6 bases). Per the germline V gene, CDR1 is SGHVS and CDR2 is FNYEAQ. The CDR3 sequence is 16 residues long. The V gene lost 4 bases and the J gene lost 7 bases, with 20 bases spanning the gap. The CDR3 DNA is TGTGCCAGCAGCTCCCTGGATGGCGAGGGGGAGAATGAGCAGTTCTTC. Translated, it gives CASSSLDGEGENEQFF.

This clone was seen just once. The J gene is TRBJ2-5, the V gene TRBV28, with 11 bases lining up with TRBD2. J gave up 4 bases and V 4 bases, and 2 bases lay outside the gene matches. The CDR3 consists of 14 residues. Germline V gene sequence: CDR1 MDHEN, CDR2 SYDVKM. The CDR3 sequence is CASSYLAGGETQYF. DNA of the CDR3: TGTGCCAGCAGTTATCTAGCGGGAGGAGAGACCCAGTACTTC. The full variable domain, in which reference TRBV28 and TRBJ2-5 provide the parts outside the CDR3, is DVKVTQSSRYLVKRTGEKVFLECVQDMDHENMFWYRQDPGLGLRLIYFSYDVKMKEKGDIPEGYSVSREKKERFSLILESASTNQTSMYLCASSYLAGGETQYFGPGTRLLVL.

The chain employs TRBV7-8 and TRBJ1-2, with D tentatively TRBD1 (5 bases). V gave up 5 bases and J gave up 6 bases, with 16 bases separating them. Germline CDR1 is SGHVS and CDR2 is FQNEAQ. This CDR3 comprises 14 residues. CDR3 DNA: TGTGCCAGCAGCACCCCGGGGACTGAGAATGGCTACACCTTC. This sequence encodes CASSTPGTENGYTF.

The chain combines TRBV7-8 with TRBJ1-1, with D uncertain. The CDR3 loop spans 14 amino acids. The V and J ends lost 2 bases and 2 bases respectively, with 9 bases between them. Germline-derived CDR1 and CDR2 are SGHVS and FQNEAQ. CDR3: CASSLFGRNTEAFF. The CDR3, as DNA: TGTGCCAGCAGCTTATTCGGGAGAAACACTGAAGCTTTCTTT.

The V and J genes are TRBV18 and TRBJ1-5, with D hard to call. Germline CDR1 and CDR2: KGHSH and LQKENI. The germline V and J ends were trimmed by 3 bases and 0 bases, with 18 bases remaining between them. This CDR3 has 18 residues. CDR3 nucleotide sequence: TGTGCCAGCTCACCTGGATCCGGGAAGTTAGATAGCAATCAGCCCCAGCATTTT. Encoded protein: CASSPGSGKLDSNQPQHF.

The chain recombines TRBV13 with TRBJ2-1; 12 bases match TRBD2. Looked up from germline, CDR1 is PRHDT and CDR2 is FYEKMQ (reference sequence). Trimming cost V 5 bases and J 6 bases; bases outside gene matches: 5. The CDR3 contains 15 residues. The CDR3 loop is CASSTTSGRVNEQFF. In DNA, the CDR3 is TGTGCCAGCAGCACGACTAGCGGGAGAGTCAATGAGCAGTTCTTC.

The rearrangement uses TRBV28 and TRBJ2-1; 8 nucleotides agree with TRBD2. This CDR3 comprises 16 residues. J was trimmed by 1 base and V by 2 bases; bases with no gene match: 4. Germline CDR1 and CDR2: MDHEN and SYDVKM. For the CDR3, the DNA is TGTGCCAGCAGTTTACTAGCGGGTCGTTCCTACAATGAGCAGTTCTTC. It is translated as CASSLLAGRSYNEQFF.